Below, 12 T cell receptor beta chains from the same sample are listed, as sequenced in a study of regulatory and conventional T cells in breast cancer. MiXCR was run by TCRdb on the PCR reads, yielding one entry per CDR3 protein. The sample includes under 1,400 distinct CDR3 sequences, around 30% of them seen just once. Sequencing used conventional T cells from blood. These receptors were obtained from a female donor with breast cancer.

Judged by abundance, this clonotype is large. The chain couples TRBV7-9 to TRBJ1-5; D remains unclear. V lost 5 bases, J lost 5 bases, and 10 bases lay in between. CDR1 is SEHNR, CDR2 FQNEAQ, per germline (reference sequence). This CDR3 comprises 13 residues. CDR3 loop: CASSIEEYQPQHF. In DNA, the CDR3 is TGTGCCAGCAGCATAGAGGAGTATCAGCCCCAGCATTTT.

The sample holds a few counts of this clonotype. This may be a read error: a much more frequent sequence differs by one nucleotide. The conserved closing phenylalanine or tryptophan is absent in this CDR3, likely reflecting a read error. The gene calls are TRBV29-1 and TRBJ1-2; D is undetermined. V was shortened by 0 bases and J by 8 bases, with 13 bases between the two germline ends. The germline V gene has CDR1 SQVTM and CDR2 ANQGSEA. The CDR3 consists of 13 residues. CDR3 amino acids: CSVEDMSVRGYTL. The CDR3 coding sequence is TGCAGCGTTGAAGATATGTCAGTTCGGGGCTACACCCTC.

In its sample, this clonotype is medium-sized. The gene calls are TRBV20-1 and TRBJ1-5; D gene ambiguous. Deletions cut 6 bases from V and 3 bases from J, with 12 bases between. From germline, CDR1 is DFQATT and CDR2 SNEGSKA (reference sequence). CDR3 length equals 13 residues. The CDR3 protein is CSAETTINQPQHF. In DNA form, the CDR3 reads TGCAGTGCGGAGACAACGATCAATCAGCCCCAGCATTTT.

A remark on this clonotype: A much more abundant neighbour one base away suggests this may be a read error. J is TRBJ2-2 and V is TRBV7-2; a weak D match, TRBD2 (5 bases). Germline CDR1 and CDR2: SGHTA and FQGNSA. CDR3 length: 13 residues. CDR3 residues: CASSPLRTGEPFF. DNA of the CDR3: TGTGCCAGCAGTCCCTTGAGGACCGGGGAGCCGTTTTTT. Looking up the rest from reference TRBV7-2 and TRBJ2-2 gives the full variable domain: GAGVSQSPSNKVTEKGKDVELRCDPISGHTALYWYRQSLGQGLEFLIYFQGNSAPDKSGLPSDRFSAERTGGSVSTLTIQRTQQEDSAVYLCASSPLRTGEPFFGEGSRLTVL.

This clonotype has just one count. This sequence may be a read error, since a much larger clone differs from it by one base. The missing conserved phenylalanine or tryptophan at the end of this CDR3 makes a read error likely. The chain links TRBV7-2 to TRBJ1-4; D call uncertain. Germline V gene lookup returns CDR1 SGHTA and CDR2 FQGNSA. V shed 3 bases and J shed 0 bases, with 11 bases lying between them. The CDR3 loop spans 16 amino acids. CDR3 DNA: TGTGCCAGCAGCTTTCGACCTCTTGCAACTAATGAAAAACTGTTTCTT. Residues: CASSFRPLATNEKLFL.

This clonotype has more than one count but fewer than ten. CDR3 DNA: TGTGCCAGTAGTATCGGGACTTCCTCCTACGAGCAGTACTTC. It yields the protein CASSIGTSSYEQYF. The chain employs TRBV19 and TRBJ2-7; maybe TRBD2 (6 bases). Germline assignment: CDR1 LNHDA and CDR2 SQIVND (reference sequence). Trimming shortened V by 3 bases and J by 0 bases, and 9 bases separated the two germline ends. The CDR3 has 14 amino acids.

This clonotype is medium-sized within its sample. The chain links TRBV5-1 to TRBJ1-1; D ambiguous. The germline V gene encodes CDR1 SGHRS and CDR2 YFSETQ. There are 11 residues in the CDR3. The V and J ends lost 0 bases and 6 bases respectively, with 3 bases between them. Written as DNA, the CDR3 is TGCGCCAGCAGCTTGGACGCTGAAGCTTTCTTT. This codes for CASSLDAEAFF.

At least ten counts were recorded for this clonotype. The V gene is TRBV18, the J gene TRBJ2-7; D not resolved. The CDR3 sequence is 13 residues long. Germline lookup yields CDR1 KGHSH and CDR2 LQKENI. V gave up 3 bases and J gave up 2 bases, with 8 bases separating them. The CDR3 here is CASSPSFTYEQYF. The CDR3 DNA reads as TGTGCCAGCTCACCGTCCTTTACCTACGAGCAGTACTTC. The variable domain in full, with the rest retrieved from reference TRBV18 and TRBJ2-7, is NAGVMQNPRHLVRRRGQEARLRCSPMKGHSHVYWYRQLPEEGLKFMVYLQKENIIDESGMPKERFSAEFPKEGPSILRIQQVVRGDSAAYFCASSPSFTYEQYFGPGTRLTVT.

This clonotype has a count of ten or more. The chain has TRBV7-2 and TRBJ2-5; weak D call: TRBD2 (6 bases). V was cut by 1 base and J by 0 bases, with 12 bases left in between. Germline CDR1 reads SGHTA; CDR2 reads FQGNSA. This CDR3 contains 16 residues. This chain's CDR3 is CASSLGGAGYQETQYF. The CDR3 DNA reads TGTGCCAGCAGCTTAGGAGGCGCGGGGTACCAAGAGACCCAGTACTTC.

About this clonotype: This CDR3 is missing its conserved last phenylalanine or tryptophan, likely due to a read error. The limits of the CDR3 on the DNA are not certain, so only TCRdb's listed CDR3 is given. The gene calls are TRBV7-3 and TRBJ2-1; the D call TRBD1 from the table was never checked on the DNA. CDR1 SGHTA and CDR2 FQGTGA come from the germline V gene. The CDR3 sequence runs 13 residues, both termini included. The CDR3 loop is CASSQDRINEQFL.

This clonotype is medium-sized within its sample. The rearrangement uses TRBV24-1 and TRBJ2-5; 9 bases align to TRBD2. The CDR3 runs to 16 residues. The V and J ends lost 4 bases and 0 bases, in that order; junction bases with no gene match: 5. Germline lookup yields CDR1 KGHDR and CDR2 SFDVKD. CDR3 in amino acids: CATSEASGGYQETQYF. For the CDR3, the DNA is TGTGCCACCAGTGAGGCGAGCGGGGGGTACCAAGAGACCCAGTACTTC.

This clonotype was counted only a few times. The chain employs TRBV10-3 and TRBJ2-2; no firm D call. The CDR3 is 12 residues long. The V gene's germline CDR1 is ENHRY and CDR2 SYGVKD. V lost 7 bases to trimming and J lost 0 bases, with 3 bases between them. CDR3 in amino acids: CAITSNTGELFF. CDR3 in DNA: TGTGCCATCACTTCGAACACCGGGGAGCTGTTTTTT.